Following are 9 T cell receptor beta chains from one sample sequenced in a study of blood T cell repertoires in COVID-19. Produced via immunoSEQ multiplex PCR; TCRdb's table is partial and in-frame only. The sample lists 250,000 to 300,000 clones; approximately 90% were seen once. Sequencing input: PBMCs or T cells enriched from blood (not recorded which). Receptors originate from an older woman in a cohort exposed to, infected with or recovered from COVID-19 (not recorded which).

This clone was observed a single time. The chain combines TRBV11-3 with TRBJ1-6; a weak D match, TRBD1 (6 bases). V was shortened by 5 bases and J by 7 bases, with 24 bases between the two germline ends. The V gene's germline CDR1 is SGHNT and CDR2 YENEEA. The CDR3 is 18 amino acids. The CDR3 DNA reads TGTGCCAGCAGCCCCAAAAACAGGGTAGGCTATCTAAATTCACCCCTCCACTTT. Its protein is CASSPKNRVGYLNSPLHF.

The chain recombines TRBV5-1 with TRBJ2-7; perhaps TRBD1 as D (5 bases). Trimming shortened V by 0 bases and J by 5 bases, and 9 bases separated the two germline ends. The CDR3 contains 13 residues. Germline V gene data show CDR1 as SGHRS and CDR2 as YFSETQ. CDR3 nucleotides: TGCGCCAGCAGCTTGGTGCAGGGTAACGAGCAGTACTTC. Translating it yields CASSLVQGNEQYF.

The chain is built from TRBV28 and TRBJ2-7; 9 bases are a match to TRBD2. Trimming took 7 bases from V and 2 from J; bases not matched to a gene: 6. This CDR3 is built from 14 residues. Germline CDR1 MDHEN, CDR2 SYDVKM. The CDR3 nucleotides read TGTGCCAGCAAGGGGCTAGCGGGGACCTACGAGCAGTACTTC. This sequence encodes CASKGLAGTYEQYF.

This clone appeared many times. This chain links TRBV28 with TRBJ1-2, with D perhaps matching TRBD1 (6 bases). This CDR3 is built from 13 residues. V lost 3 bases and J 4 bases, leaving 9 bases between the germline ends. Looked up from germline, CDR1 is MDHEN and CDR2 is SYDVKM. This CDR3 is CASSLGALYGYTF. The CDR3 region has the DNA TGTGCCAGCAGTTTGGGGGCGCTCTATGGCTACACCTTC.

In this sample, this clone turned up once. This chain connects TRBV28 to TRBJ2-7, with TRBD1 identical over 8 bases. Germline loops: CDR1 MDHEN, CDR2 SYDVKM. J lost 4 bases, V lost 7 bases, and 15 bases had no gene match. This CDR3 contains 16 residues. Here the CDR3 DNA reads TGTGCCAGCAACCCTATGACCGGGACAGGACGGTACGAGCAGTACTTC. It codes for CASNPMTGTGRYEQYF.

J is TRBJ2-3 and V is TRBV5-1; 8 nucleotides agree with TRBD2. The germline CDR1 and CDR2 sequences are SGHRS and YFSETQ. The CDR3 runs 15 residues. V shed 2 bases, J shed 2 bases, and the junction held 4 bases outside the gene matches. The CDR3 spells CASSFGGGLTDTQYF. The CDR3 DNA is TGCGCCAGCAGCTTCGGCGGGGGGCTCACAGATACGCAGTATTTT.

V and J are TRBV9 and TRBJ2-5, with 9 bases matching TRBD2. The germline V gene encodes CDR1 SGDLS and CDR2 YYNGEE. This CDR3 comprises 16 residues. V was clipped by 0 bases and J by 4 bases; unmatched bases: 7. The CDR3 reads CASSVGGLAGRETQYF. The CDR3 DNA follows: TGTGCCAGCAGCGTAGGGGGGCTAGCGGGAAGAGAGACCCAGTACTTC. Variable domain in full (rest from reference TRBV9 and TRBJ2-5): DSGVTQTPKHLITATGQRVTLRCSPRSGDLSVYWYQQSLDQGLQFLIQYYNGEERAKGNILERFSAQQFPDLHSELNLSSLELGDSALYFCASSVGGLAGRETQYFGPGTRLLVL.

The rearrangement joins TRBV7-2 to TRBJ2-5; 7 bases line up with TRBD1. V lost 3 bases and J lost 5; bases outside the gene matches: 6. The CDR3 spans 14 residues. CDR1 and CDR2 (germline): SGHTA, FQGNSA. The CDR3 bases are TGTGCCAGCAGCTTGAGACAGGGAAGGGAGACCCAGTACTTC. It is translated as CASSLRQGRETQYF.

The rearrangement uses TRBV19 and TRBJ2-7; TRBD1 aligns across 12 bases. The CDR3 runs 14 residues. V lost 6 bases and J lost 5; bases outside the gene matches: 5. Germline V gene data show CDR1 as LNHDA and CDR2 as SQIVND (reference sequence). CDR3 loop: CASSSGTGGHEQYF. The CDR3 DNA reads TGTGCCAGTAGCTCCGGGACAGGGGGCCACGAGCAGTACTTC. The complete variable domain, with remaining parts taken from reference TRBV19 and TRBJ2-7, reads DGGITQSPKYLFRKEGQNVTLSCEQNLNHDAMYWYRQDPGQGLRLIYYSQIVNDFQKGDIAEGYSVSREKKESFPLTVTSAQKNPTAFYLCASSSGTGGHEQYFGPGTRLTVT.